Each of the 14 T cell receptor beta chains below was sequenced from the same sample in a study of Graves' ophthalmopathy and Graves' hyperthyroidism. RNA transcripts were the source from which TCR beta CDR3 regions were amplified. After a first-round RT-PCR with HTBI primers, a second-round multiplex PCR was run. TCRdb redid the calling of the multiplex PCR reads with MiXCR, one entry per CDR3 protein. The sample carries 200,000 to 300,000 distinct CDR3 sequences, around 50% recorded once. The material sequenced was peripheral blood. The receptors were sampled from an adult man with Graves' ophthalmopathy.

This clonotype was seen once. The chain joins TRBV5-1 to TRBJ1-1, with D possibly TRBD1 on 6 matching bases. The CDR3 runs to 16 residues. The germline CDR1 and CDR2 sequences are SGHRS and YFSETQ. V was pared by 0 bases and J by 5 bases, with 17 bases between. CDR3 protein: CASSLAGPGAGTEAFF. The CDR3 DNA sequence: TGCGCCAGCAGCTTGGCCGGTCCGGGGGCGGGAACTGAAGCTTTCTTT.

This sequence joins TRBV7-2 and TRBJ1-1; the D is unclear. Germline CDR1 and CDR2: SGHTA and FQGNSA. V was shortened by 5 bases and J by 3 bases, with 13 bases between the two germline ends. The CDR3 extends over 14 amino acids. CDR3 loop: CASSVFRRDTEAFF. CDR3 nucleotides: TGTGCCAGCAGCGTCTTCCGGCGAGACACTGAAGCTTTCTTT.

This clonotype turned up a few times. The CDR3 coding sequence is TGTGCCAGCAGCGCAAGGGGAGTGGTTGACTATGGCTACACCTTC. This codes for CASSARGVVDYGYTF. This rearrangement joins TRBV9 to TRBJ1-2, with a possible D match to TRBD1 (5 bases). CDR1 is SGDLS, CDR2 YYNGEE, per germline. The CDR3 is 15 residues long. The V gene lost 3 bases and the J gene lost 3 bases, with 15 bases spanning the gap.

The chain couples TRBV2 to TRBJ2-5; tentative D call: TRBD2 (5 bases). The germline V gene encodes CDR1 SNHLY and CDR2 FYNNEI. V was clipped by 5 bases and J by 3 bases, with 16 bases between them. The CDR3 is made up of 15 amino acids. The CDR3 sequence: CASSPTRIPKETQYF. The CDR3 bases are TGTGCCAGCAGTCCCACTAGGATACCTAAAGAGACCCAGTACTTC.

CDR3 in amino acids: CASSLARAGGSAEAFF. The CDR3 nucleotides read TGCGCCAGCAGCTTGGCCCGGGCAGGGGGCTCGGCTGAAGCTTTCTTT. The V gene is TRBV5-1, the J gene TRBJ1-1, with 8 bases fitting TRBD1. With V trimmed by 0 bases and J by 6 bases, 10 bases remained unmatched. The germline CDR1 and CDR2 sequences are SGHRS and YFSETQ. The length of the CDR3 is 16 residues.

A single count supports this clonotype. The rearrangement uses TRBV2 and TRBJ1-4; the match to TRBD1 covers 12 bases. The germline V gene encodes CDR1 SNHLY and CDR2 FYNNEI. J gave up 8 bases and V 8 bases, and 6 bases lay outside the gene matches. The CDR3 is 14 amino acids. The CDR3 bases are TGTGCCAGCGAGGAGGGGACAGGGGGCGAAAAACTGTTTTTT. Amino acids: CASEEGTGGEKLFF.

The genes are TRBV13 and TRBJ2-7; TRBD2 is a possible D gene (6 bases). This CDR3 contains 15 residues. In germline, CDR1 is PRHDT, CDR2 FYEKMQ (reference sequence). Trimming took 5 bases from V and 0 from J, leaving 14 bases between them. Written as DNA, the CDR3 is TGTGCCAGCAGCAATGGCGGGGTGGTCTCCTACGAGCAGTACTTC. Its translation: CASSNGGVVSYEQYF.

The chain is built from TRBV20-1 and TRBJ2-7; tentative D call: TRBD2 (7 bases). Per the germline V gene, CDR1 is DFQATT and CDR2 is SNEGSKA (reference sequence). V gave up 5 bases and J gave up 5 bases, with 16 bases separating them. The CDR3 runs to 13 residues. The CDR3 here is CSAPRGGFDEQYF. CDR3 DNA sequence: TGCAGTGCTCCCAGGGGAGGGTTCGACGAGCAGTACTTC.

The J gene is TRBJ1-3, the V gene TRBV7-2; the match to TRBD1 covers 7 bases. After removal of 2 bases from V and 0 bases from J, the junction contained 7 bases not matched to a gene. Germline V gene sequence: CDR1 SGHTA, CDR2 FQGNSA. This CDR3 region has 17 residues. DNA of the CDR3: TGTGCCAGCAGCTTAACAGCCGGGACAGACTCTGGAAACACCATATATTTT. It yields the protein CASSLTAGTDSGNTIYF.

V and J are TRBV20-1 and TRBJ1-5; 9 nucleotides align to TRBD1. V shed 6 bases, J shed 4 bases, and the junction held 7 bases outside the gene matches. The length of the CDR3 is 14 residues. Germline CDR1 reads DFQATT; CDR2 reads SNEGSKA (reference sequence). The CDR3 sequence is CSARTGDLNQPQHF. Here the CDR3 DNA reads TGCAGTGCAAGGACAGGGGACCTTAATCAGCCCCAGCATTTT.

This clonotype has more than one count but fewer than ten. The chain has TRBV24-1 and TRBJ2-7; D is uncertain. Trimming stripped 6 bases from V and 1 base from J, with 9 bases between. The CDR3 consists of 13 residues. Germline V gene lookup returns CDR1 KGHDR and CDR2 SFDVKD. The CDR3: CATSPEGSYEQYF. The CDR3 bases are TGTGCCACCAGTCCAGAAGGGTCCTACGAGCAGTACTTC.

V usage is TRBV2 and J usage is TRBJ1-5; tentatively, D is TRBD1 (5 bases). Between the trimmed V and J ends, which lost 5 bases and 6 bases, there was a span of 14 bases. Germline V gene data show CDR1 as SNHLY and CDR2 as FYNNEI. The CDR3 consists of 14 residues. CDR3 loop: CASSPRGEGQPQHF. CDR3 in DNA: TGTGCCAGCAGTCCGCGGGGGGAAGGTCAGCCCCAGCATTTT.

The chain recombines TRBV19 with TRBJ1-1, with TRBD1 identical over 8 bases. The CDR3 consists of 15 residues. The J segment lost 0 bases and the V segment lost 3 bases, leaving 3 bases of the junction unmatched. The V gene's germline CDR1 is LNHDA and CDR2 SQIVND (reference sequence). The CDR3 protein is CASSIWGQVNTEAFF. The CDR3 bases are TGTGCCAGTAGTATTTGGGGACAGGTGAACACTGAAGCTTTCTTT.

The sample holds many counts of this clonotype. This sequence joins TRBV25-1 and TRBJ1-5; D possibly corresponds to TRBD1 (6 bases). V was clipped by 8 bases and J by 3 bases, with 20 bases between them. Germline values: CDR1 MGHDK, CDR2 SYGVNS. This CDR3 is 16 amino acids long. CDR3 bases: TGTGCCAGCCCCGGGGGCGGTCCGGGGGTCAATCAGCCCCAGCATTTT. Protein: CASPGGGPGVNQPQHF.